This TCR beta chain was identified in a study of beta chain features in type 1 diabetes. Turning to the study itself: Examination covered under 110 million sorted cells spanning all samples. Study-level points and caveats: Among all four CD4+ subsets, Type 1 diabetes patients had TCRB CDR3s that were moderately but significantly shorter. Patients' naive, central memory and regulatory TCRB repertoires appeared more alike than those of healthy donors. High-TCR-expressing cells could be over-represented by cDNA sequencing.

Purity above 95% was achieved in all sorted populations. On this clone: Antigen: not known.

Germline-derived CDR1 and CDR2 are SGHNT and YENEEA. The CDR3 runs 17 residues. The germline V and J ends were trimmed by 2 bases and 0 bases, with 14 bases remaining between them. Reverse transcribing all isolated RNA meant expressed TCRB transcripts were sequenced. Clones were read by immunoSEQ multiplex PCR, and TCRdb kept only the in-frame ones, dropping some. The repertoire includes hundreds of thousands of clones, about an eighth of them detected once, and roughly 0.022% sits in the top ten. Sequencing was carried out using naive CD4+ T cells from blood. The sequence was obtained from a man aged 18 to 29 with type 1 diabetes. The V gene is TRBV11-3, the J gene TRBJ1-3; no definite D call. The DNA for the CDR3 is TGTGCCAGCAGCTTACGTTCTGACGGTCTCTCTGGAAACACCATATATTTT. It codes for CASSLRSDGLSGNTIYF.